This T cell receptor beta chain was retrieved from a study of T cells in localized non-small cell lung cancer. Germline V CDR1 and CDR2: SGHRS, YFSETQ. This CDR3 is built from 14 residues. Trimming cost V 2 bases and J 3 bases, with 9 bases left between them. Generated by immunoSEQ multiplex PCR, the TCRdb table keeps only in-frame clones and is missing some. The sample lists roughly 34,000 clones, around 84% occurring once. General study findings and limits: It remains possible that heterogeneity exists, since only one tumor region was sequenced. A median of roughly 52 of the top 100 tumor clones appeared in adjacent lung, which was paired and uninvolved. Greater T cell density in blood accompanied longer overall survival.

With respect to this clone: Its target is not known.

The sequence was obtained from a male donor aged 60 or over with stage II squamous cell lung carcinoma. The material was peripheral blood, obtained before any cancer treatment. V is TRBV5-1 and J is TRBJ1-5; D may be TRBD1 (6 bases). The DNA for the CDR3 is TGCGCCAGCAGCTTACAGGGCCTCAATCAGCCCCAGCATTTT. Its translation: CASSLQGLNQPQHF.